Listed here are 22 T cell receptor beta chains from one sample, sequenced in a study of shared clonotypes between healthy human individuals. Naive CD8 cells lacked CD45RO and underwent positive selection for CCR7, leaving out terminally differentiated effector memory CD45RA+ cells. Only in-frame clones appear in the TCRdb table, and some are missing; sequencing was by immunoSEQ multiplex PCR. The sample lists some 1,900,000 clones; approximately 94% were seen once. Sequenced: naive CD8+ T cells sorted from blood. Source of these receptors: a man younger than 30 in good health.

The V call is TRBV5-6, the J call TRBJ1-5; TRBD1 aligns across 9 bases. V dropped 4 bases and J dropped 4; count of bases not matched to a gene: 6. The length of the CDR3 is 15 residues. CDR1 is SGHDT and CDR2 is YYEEEE in the germline V gene. CDR3 coding DNA: TGTGCCAGCAGCGCCGTCGGGACAGGGAATCAGCCCCAGCATTTT. Translated, it gives CASSAVGTGNQPQHF.

The V call is TRBV29-1, the J call TRBJ2-1; 10 bases match TRBD2. Germline V lookup: CDR1 SQVTM, CDR2 ANQGSEA. This CDR3 comprises 14 residues. After removal of 7 bases from V and 7 bases from J, the junction contained 10 bases not matched to a gene. The CDR3 region has the DNA TGCAGCGGGGGGTCTAGCGGGAGAGCTAATGAGCAGTTCTTC. This codes for CSGGSSGRANEQFF.

The chain recombines TRBV21-1 with TRBJ1-1; the D call in the table, TRBD1, was not verified against the DNA. TRBV21-1 is listed as a pseudogene. The CDR3 is 12 amino acids. CDR3: CASKRQGARAFF. The CDR3 DNA sequence: TGTGCCAGCAAGAGACAGGGGGCGCGGGCTTTCTTT.

The chain has TRBV9 and TRBJ2-1; no clear D gene. The CDR3 totals 15 residues. Germline loops: CDR1 SGDLS, CDR2 YYNGEE. V was trimmed by 4 bases and J by 5 bases, leaving 16 bases between them. Here the CDR3 reads CASSPHNYFDNEQFF. The CDR3 DNA is TGTGCCAGCAGCCCCCATAATTATTTCGACAATGAGCAGTTCTTC.

The chain employs TRBV2 and TRBJ2-7; D may be TRBD2 (6 bases). Germline V CDR1 and CDR2: SNHLY, FYNNEI. Trimming pared 3 bases from V and 6 bases from J, leaving 18 bases between. There are 15 residues in the CDR3. The CDR3 nucleotides are TGTGCCAGCAGTGAGGACCGCGGGGTGCCAGGCGAGCAGTACTTC. Amino acid sequence: CASSEDRGVPGEQYF. The variable domain in full, completed from reference TRBV2 and TRBJ2-7, reads EPEVTQTPSHQVTQMGQEVILRCVPISNHLYFYWYRQILGQKVEFLVSFYNNEISEKSEIFDDQFSVERPDGSNFTLKIRSTKLEDSAMYFCASSEDRGVPGEQYFGPGTRLTVT.

The chain has TRBV28 and TRBJ2-7; D could derive from TRBD1 or TRBD2 (5 bases each). V dropped 7 bases and J dropped 3 bases, with 19 bases sitting between them. The germline V gene encodes CDR1 MDHEN and CDR2 SYDVKM. CDR3 length: 15 amino acids. The DNA for the CDR3 is TGTGCCAGCACCCTCCGGCCAGGGAGTAACTACGAGCAGTACTTC. Encoded protein: CASTLRPGSNYEQYF.

CDR3 nucleotides: TGTGCCAGCAGCGCGGGACTAGCTTATGACAATGAGCAGTTCTTC. This sequence encodes CASSAGLAYDNEQFF. This chain uses TRBV7-2 with TRBJ2-1, with 9 positions matching TRBD2. The CDR3 has 15 amino acids. Germline V gene data show CDR1 as SGHTA and CDR2 as FQGNSA. V shed 5 bases, J shed 5 bases, and the junction held 7 bases outside the gene matches.

The chain employs TRBV4-3 and TRBJ2-4; weak D call: TRBD2 (5 bases). CDR1 and CDR2 from the germline V gene are LGHNA and YSLEER. The CDR3 spans 15 residues. V gave up 0 bases and J gave up 8 bases, with 14 bases separating them. The CDR3 sequence is CASSQDRGLGDIQYF. The CDR3 nucleotides are TGCGCCAGCAGCCAAGATCGCGGGCTAGGTGACATTCAGTACTTC.

This chain connects TRBV5-1 to TRBJ2-7; D is perhaps TRBD1 (8 bases). Germline assignment: CDR1 SGHRS and CDR2 YFSETQ. This CDR3 contains 15 residues. Trimming took off 0 bases at V and 3 bases at J, with 13 bases between the two ends. CDR3 region: CASSLDRGGGYEQYF. In DNA form, the CDR3 reads TGCGCCAGCAGCTTGGACAGGGGGGGAGGCTACGAGCAGTACTTC.

In its sample, this clone was seen once. The gene calls are TRBV19 and TRBJ2-7; tentative D call: TRBD1 (5 bases). The germline V and J ends were trimmed by 7 bases and 3 bases, with 7 bases remaining between them. CDR3 length equals 11 residues. CDR1 and CDR2 from the germline V gene are LNHDA and SQIVND (reference sequence). The CDR3 coding sequence is TGTGCCAGTATGCAGGGCTACGAGCAGTACTTC. This encodes CASMQGYEQYF.

V is TRBV5-1 and J is TRBJ2-7; tentative D call: TRBD2 (6 bases). The CDR3 runs 13 residues. V was clipped by 1 base and J by 6 bases, with 11 bases between them. CDR1 and CDR2 from the germline V gene are SGHRS and YFSETQ. The CDR3 DNA follows: TGCGCCAGCAGCTTGTGGACTACAGGCGAGCAGTACTTC. This sequence encodes CASSLWTTGEQYF.

This sequence joins TRBV11-2 and TRBJ2-1, with TRBD2 matching 9 bases. With 5 bases clipped from V and 8 bases from J, the junction kept 7 bases outside the gene matches. The CDR3 is made up of 14 amino acids. The germline gives CDR1 SGHAT, CDR2 FQNNGV. CDR3 protein: CASSPPGTSYEQFF. The DNA for the CDR3 is TGTGCCAGCAGCCCCCCAGGGACTAGCTATGAGCAGTTCTTC.

A single count supports this clone. The chain couples TRBV6-5 to TRBJ2-5, with TRBD2 identical over 8 bases. Germline V CDR1 and CDR2: MNHEY, SVGAGI. CDR3 length: 15 residues. V gave up 5 bases and J gave up 4 bases; unmatched junction bases: 9. CDR3 DNA sequence: TGTGCCAGCAGTCAGTCAGCGGGGGCCGGAGAGACCCAGTACTTC. Its translation is CASSQSAGAGETQYF.

The chain uses TRBV5-5 and TRBJ2-7; 7 nucleotides line up with TRBD1. The CDR3 consists of 15 residues. The trim removed 2 bases at V and 4 bases at J, leaving 9 bases unmatched. Germline-derived CDR1 and CDR2 are SGHKS and YYEKEE (reference sequence). The CDR3 here is CASSFETGSFYEQYF. CDR3 sequence (DNA): TGTGCCAGCAGCTTCGAGACAGGGAGTTTTTACGAGCAGTACTTC.

The chain links TRBV7-3 to TRBJ2-2, with 8 bases lining up with TRBD2. The CDR3 sequence is 17 residues long. Losses at the gene ends were 5 bases for V and 7 bases for J; bases not matched to a gene: 15. The germline CDR1 and CDR2 sequences are SGHTA and FQGTGA. The CDR3 DNA reads as TGTGCCAGCAGCCCAACCCCAGGGCGGGGGGCCGTCGGGGAGCTGTTTTTT. The encoded protein is CASSPTPGRGAVGELFF.

This chain connects TRBV29-1 to TRBJ2-7, with a weak D call TRBD2 (5 bases). The CDR3 is 13 residues long. Germline V CDR1 and CDR2: SQVTM, ANQGSEA. V lost 6 bases to trimming and J lost 1 base, with 13 bases between them. The CDR3 nucleotides are TGCAGCGTGCGCATTACGGGGTCCTACGAGCAGTACTTC. It yields the protein CSVRITGSYEQYF.

This chain joins TRBV28 and TRBJ2-7; 7 bases line up with TRBD2. The CDR3 is made up of 14 amino acids. J gave up 0 bases and V 4 bases, and 3 bases lay outside the gene matches. Germline CDR1 reads MDHEN; CDR2 reads SYDVKM. Written as DNA, the CDR3 is TGTGCCAGCAGTTATGGGGGGGGCTCCTACGAGCAGTACTTC. Its translation is CASSYGGGSYEQYF. Combining the CDR3 with reference TRBV28 and TRBJ2-7 gives the whole variable domain DVKVTQSSRYLVKRTGEKVFLECVQDMDHENMFWYRQDPGLGLRLIYFSYDVKMKEKGDIPEGYSVSREKKERFSLILESASTNQTSMYLCASSYGGGSYEQYFGPGTRLTVT.

The chain recombines TRBV6-6 with TRBJ1-3, with D unclear. V gave up 3 bases and J gave up 0 bases, with 9 bases separating them. In germline, CDR1 is MNHNY, CDR2 SVGAGI (reference sequence). CDR3 length equals 15 residues. The CDR3 DNA reads TGTGCCAGCAGTTATAACTCGGACTCTGGAAACACCATATATTTT. This translates into CASSYNSDSGNTIYF.

The V call is TRBV5-1, the J call TRBJ2-3; D unclear. The V gene lost 4 bases and the J gene lost 1 base, with 7 bases spanning the gap. This CDR3 region has 13 residues. Germline lookup yields CDR1 SGHRS and CDR2 YFSETQ. The DNA for the CDR3 is TGCGCCAGCAGCCTACAGCGCACAGATACGCAGTATTTT. Amino acid sequence: CASSLQRTDTQYF.

The chain recombines TRBV18 with TRBJ1-1; D unclear. The V and J ends lost 4 bases and 11 bases respectively, with 11 bases between them. The CDR3 has 11 amino acids. Germline V lookup: CDR1 KGHSH, CDR2 LQKENI. CDR3 region: CASSRVDGAFF. The CDR3 nucleotides read TGTGCCAGCTCACGAGTCGATGGGGCTTTCTTT. Combining the CDR3 with reference TRBV18 and TRBJ1-1 gives the whole variable domain NAGVMQNPRHLVRRRGQEARLRCSPMKGHSHVYWYRQLPEEGLKFMVYLQKENIIDESGMPKERFSAEFPKEGPSILRIQQVVRGDSAAYFCASSRVDGAFFGQGTRLTVV.

A note on this clone: Other DNA sequences from this sample encode an identical CDR3 as well. The chain employs TRBV9 and TRBJ2-7; TRBD1 or TRBD2 may be the D gene (7 bases each). Looked up from germline, CDR1 is SGDLS and CDR2 is YYNGEE. This CDR3 has 15 amino acids. Deletions cut 3 bases from V and 2 bases from J, with 15 bases between. The CDR3 is CASSAGGGPPYEQYF. CDR3 DNA sequence: TGTGCCAGCAGCGCAGGGGGGGGTCCCCCCTACGAGCAGTACTTC. Together with reference TRBV9 and TRBJ2-7, the CDR3 gives the full variable domain: DSGVTQTPKHLITATGQRVTLRCSPRSGDLSVYWYQQSLDQGLQFLIQYYNGEERAKGNILERFSAQQFPDLHSELNLSSLELGDSALYFCASSAGGGPPYEQYFGPGTRLTVT.

CDR3: CASSYSITGVYTF. CDR3 coding DNA: TGTGCCAGCAGTTACTCAATCACAGGCGTCTACACCTTC. V and J are TRBV6-5 and TRBJ1-2, with D possibly matching TRBD1 (5 bases). Germline V gene lookup returns CDR1 MNHEY and CDR2 SVGAGI. The CDR3 length is 13 residues. Trimming left V 0 bases short and J 10 bases short, with 12 bases between.